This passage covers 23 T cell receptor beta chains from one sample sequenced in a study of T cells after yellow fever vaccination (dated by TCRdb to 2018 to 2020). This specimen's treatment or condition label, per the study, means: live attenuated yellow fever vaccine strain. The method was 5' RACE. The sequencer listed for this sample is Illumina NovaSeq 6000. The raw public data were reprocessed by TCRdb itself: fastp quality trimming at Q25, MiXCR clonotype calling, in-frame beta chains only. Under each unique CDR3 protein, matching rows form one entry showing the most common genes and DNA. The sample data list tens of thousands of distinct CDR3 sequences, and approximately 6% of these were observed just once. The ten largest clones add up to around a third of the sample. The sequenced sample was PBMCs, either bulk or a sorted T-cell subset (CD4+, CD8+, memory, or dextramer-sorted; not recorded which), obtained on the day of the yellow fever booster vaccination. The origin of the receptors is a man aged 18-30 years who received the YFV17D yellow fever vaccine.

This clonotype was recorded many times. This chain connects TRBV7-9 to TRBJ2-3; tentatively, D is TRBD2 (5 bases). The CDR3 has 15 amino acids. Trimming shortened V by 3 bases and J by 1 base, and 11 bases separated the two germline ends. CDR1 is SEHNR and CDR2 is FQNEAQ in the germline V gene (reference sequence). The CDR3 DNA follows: TGTGCCAGCAGCTTCCGGGGAGCCGGCACAGATACGCAGTATTTT. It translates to CASSFRGAGTDTQYF.

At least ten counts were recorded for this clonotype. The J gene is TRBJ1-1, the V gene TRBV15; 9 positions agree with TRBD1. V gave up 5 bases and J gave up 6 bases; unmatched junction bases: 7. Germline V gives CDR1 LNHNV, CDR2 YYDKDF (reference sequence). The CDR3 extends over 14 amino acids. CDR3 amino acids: CATSGQGRVAEAFF. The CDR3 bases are TGTGCCACCAGCGGACAGGGGCGGGTGGCTGAAGCTTTCTTT.

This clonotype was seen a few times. For the CDR3, the DNA is TGTGCCAGCAGTCCCTCACTAGCGGGGGGGCTAAATGAGCAGTTCTTC. It translates to CASSPSLAGGLNEQFF. This chain joins TRBV6-2 or TRBV6-3 and TRBJ2-1; 13 bases are a match to TRBD2. From germline, CDR1 is MNHEY and CDR2 SVGEGT. J lost 7 bases, V lost 5 bases, and 8 bases had no gene match. The CDR3 sequence is 16 residues long.

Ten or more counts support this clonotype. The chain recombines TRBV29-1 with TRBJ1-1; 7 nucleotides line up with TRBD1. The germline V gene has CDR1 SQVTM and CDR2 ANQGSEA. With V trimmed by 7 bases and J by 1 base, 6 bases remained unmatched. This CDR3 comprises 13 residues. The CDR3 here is CSGTQGRNTEAFF. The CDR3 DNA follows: TGCAGCGGTACACAGGGGAGGAACACTGAAGCTTTCTTT.

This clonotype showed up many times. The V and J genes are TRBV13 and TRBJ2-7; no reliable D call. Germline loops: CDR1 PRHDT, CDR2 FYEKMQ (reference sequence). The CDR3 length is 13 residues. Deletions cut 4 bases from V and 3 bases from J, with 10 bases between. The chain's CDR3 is CASSSRPYYEQYF. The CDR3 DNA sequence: TGTGCCAGCAGCTCCCGCCCTTACTACGAGCAGTACTTC.

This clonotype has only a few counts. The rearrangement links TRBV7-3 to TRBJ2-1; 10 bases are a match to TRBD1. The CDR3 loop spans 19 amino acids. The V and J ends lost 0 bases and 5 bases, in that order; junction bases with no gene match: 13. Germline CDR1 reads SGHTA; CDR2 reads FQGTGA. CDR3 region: CASSLTKGTGVLSHNEQFF. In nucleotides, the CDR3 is TGTGCCAGCAGCTTAACGAAGGGGACAGGGGTTCTCAGCCACAATGAGCAGTTCTTC. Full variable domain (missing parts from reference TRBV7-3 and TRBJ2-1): GAGVSQTPSNKVTEKGKYVELRCDPISGHTALYWYRQSLGQGPEFLIYFQGTGAADDSGLPNDRFFAVRPEGSVSTLKIQRTERGDSAVYLCASSLTKGTGVLSHNEQFFGPGTRLTVL.

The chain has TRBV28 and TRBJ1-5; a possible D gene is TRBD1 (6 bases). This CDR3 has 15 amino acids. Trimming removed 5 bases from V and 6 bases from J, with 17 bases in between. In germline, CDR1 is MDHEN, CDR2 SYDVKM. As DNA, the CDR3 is TGTGCCAGCAGTCCAATCGGGACATCTATTCAGCCCCAGCATTTT. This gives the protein CASSPIGTSIQPQHF. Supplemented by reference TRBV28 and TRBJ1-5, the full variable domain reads DVKVTQSSRYLVKRTGEKVFLECVQDMDHENMFWYRQDPGLGLRLIYFSYDVKMKEKGDIPEGYSVSREKKERFSLILESASTNQTSMYLCASSPIGTSIQPQHFGDGTRLSIL.

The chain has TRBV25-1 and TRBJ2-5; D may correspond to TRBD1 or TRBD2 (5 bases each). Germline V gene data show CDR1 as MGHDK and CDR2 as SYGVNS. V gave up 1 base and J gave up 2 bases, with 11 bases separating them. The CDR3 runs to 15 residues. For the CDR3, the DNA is TGTGCCAGCAGTGAATCCGAGGGGAAACAAGAGACCCAGTACTTC. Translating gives CASSESEGKQETQYF.

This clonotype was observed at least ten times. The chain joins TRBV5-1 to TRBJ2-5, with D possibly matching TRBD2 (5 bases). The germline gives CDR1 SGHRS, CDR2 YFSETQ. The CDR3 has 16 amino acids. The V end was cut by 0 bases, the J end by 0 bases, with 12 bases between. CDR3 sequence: CASSLGPWENQETQYF. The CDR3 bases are TGCGCCAGCAGCTTGGGCCCTTGGGAGAACCAAGAGACCCAGTACTTC.

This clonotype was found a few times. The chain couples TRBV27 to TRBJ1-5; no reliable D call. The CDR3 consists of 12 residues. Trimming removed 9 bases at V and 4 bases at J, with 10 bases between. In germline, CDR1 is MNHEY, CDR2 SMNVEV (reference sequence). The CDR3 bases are TGTGCCAGTGGGCAGACAAATCAGCCCCAGCATTTT. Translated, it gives CASGQTNQPQHF.

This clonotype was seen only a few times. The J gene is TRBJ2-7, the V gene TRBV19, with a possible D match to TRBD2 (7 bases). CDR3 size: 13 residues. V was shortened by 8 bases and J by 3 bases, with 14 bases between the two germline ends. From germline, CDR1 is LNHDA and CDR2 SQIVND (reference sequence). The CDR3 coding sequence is TGTGCCAGTGAACCAGGGGAGGGCTACGAGCAGTACTTC. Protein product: CASEPGEGYEQYF.

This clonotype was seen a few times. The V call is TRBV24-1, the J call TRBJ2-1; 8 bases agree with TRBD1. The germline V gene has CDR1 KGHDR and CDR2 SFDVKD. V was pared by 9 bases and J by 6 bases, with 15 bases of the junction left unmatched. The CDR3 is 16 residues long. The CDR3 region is CATGRSGTGSSNEQFF. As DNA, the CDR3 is TGTGCCACCGGAAGATCCGGGACAGGATCCAGCAATGAGCAGTTCTTC.

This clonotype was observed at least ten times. The chain's CDR3 is CASSREGQGAIDTQYF. The CDR3 nucleotides read TGTGCCAGCAGCCGAGAGGGACAGGGGGCGATAGATACGCAGTATTTT. This chain connects TRBV7-2 to TRBJ2-3; 12 bases align to TRBD1. The CDR3 is 16 amino acids. The ends lost 5 bases at V and 5 bases at J; junction bases unmatched: 8. CDR1 SGHTA and CDR2 FQGNSA come from the germline V gene.

The CDR3 nucleotides are TGTGCCAGCCGCCGGGGGACTCTGGGAGGAAACACCATATATTTT. It specifies CASRRGTLGGNTIYF. The chain recombines TRBV4-2 with TRBJ1-3; perhaps TRBD1 as D (5 bases). Per germline, CDR1 LGHNA and CDR2 YNFKEQ. V lost 8 bases, J lost 4 bases, and 18 bases lay in between. This CDR3 spans 15 amino acids.

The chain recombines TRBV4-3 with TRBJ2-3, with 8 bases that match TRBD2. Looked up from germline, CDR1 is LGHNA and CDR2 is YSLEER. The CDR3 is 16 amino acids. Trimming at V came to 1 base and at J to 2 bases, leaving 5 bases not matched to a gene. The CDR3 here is CASSQGSGEPTDTQYF. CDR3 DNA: TGCGCCAGCAGCCAAGGTAGCGGGGAACCCACAGATACGCAGTATTTT.

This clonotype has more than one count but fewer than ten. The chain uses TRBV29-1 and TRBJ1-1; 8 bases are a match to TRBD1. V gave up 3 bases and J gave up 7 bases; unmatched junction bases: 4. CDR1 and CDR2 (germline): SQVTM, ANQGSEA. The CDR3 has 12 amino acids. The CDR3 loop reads CSVDQGANEAFF. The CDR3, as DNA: TGCAGCGTTGATCAGGGGGCGAATGAAGCTTTCTTT.

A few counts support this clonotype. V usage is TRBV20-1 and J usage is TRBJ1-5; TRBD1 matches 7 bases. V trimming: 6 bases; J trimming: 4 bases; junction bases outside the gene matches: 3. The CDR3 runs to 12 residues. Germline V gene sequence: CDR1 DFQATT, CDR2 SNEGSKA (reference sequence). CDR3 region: CSASQGNQPQHF. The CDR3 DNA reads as TGCAGTGCATCACAGGGGAATCAGCCCCAGCATTTT.

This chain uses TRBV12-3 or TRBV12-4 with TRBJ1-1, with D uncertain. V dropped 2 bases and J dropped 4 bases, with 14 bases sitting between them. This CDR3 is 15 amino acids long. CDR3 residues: CASSLYFRGSTEAFF. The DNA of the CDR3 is TGTGCCAGCAGTTTATATTTTCGAGGGTCCACTGAAGCTTTCTTT.

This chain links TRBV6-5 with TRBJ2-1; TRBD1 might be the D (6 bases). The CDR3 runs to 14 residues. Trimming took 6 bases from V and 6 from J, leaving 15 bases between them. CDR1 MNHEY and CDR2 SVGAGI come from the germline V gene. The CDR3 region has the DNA TGTGCCAGCAGCTTCTGGGGGCAAGGCAATGAGCAGTTCTTC. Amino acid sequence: CASSFWGQGNEQFF.

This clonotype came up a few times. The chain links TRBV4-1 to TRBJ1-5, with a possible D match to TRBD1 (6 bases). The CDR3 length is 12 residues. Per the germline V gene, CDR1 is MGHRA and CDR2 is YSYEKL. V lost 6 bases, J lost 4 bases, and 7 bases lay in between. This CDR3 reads CASSQGNQPQHF. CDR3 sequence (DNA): TGCGCCAGCAGTCAGGGGAATCAGCCCCAGCATTTT.

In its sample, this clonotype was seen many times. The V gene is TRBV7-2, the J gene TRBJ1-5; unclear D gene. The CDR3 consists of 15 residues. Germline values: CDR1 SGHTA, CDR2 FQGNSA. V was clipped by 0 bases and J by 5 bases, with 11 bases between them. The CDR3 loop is CASSLAGSSYQPQHF. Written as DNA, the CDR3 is TGTGCCAGCAGCTTAGCAGGAAGTTCCTATCAGCCCCAGCATTTT.

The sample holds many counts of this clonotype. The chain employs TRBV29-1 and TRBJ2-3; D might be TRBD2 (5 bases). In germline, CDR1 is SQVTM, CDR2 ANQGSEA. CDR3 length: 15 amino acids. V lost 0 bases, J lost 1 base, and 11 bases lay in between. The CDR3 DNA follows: TGCAGCGTTGAAGAAGGCCGGGGAGGCACAGATACGCAGTATTTT. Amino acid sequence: CSVEEGRGGTDTQYF.

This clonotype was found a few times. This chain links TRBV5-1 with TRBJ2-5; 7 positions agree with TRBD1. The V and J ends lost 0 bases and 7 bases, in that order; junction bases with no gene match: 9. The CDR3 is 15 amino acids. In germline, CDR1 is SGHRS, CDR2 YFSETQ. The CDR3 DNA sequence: TGCGCCAGCAGCTTGGAAGAAGGGGGCTGGGGGACCCAGTACTTC. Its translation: CASSLEEGGWGTQYF.